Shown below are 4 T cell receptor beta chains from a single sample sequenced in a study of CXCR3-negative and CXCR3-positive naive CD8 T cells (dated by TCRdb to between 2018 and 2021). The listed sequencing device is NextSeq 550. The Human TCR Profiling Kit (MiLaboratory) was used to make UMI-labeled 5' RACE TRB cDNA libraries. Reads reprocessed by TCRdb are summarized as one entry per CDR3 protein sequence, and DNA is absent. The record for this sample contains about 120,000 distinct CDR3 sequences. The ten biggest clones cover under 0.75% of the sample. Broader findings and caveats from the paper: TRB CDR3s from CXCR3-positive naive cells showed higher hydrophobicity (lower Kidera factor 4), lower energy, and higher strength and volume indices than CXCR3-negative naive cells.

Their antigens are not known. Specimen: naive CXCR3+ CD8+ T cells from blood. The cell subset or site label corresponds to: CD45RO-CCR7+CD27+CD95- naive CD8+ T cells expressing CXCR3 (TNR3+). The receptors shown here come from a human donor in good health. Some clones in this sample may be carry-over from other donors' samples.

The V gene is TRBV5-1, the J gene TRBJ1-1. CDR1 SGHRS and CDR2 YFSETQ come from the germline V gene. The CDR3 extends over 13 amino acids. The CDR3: CASSQAGTSEAFF.

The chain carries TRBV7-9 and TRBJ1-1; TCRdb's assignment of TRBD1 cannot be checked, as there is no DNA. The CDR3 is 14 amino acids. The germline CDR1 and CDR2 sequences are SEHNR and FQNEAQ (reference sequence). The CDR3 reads CASSLGLPGPEAFF.

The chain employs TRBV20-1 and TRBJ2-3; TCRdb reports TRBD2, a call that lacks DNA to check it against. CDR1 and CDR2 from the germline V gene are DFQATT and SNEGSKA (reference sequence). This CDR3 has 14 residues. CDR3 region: CSASPRENTDTQYF.

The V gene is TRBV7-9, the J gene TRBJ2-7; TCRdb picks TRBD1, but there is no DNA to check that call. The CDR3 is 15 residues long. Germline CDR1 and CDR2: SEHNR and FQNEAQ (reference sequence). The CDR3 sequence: CASSLPWDSGYEQYF.